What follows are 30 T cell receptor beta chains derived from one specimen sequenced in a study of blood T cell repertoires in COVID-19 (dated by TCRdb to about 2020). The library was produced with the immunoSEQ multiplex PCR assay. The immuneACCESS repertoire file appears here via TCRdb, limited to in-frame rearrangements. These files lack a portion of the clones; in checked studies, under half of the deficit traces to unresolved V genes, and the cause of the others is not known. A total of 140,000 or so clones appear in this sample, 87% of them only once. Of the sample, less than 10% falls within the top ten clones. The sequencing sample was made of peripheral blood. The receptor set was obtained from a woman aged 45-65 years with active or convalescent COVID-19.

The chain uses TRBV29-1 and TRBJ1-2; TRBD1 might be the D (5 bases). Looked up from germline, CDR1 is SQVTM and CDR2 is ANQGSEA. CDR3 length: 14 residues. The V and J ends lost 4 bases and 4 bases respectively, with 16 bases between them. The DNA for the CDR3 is TGCAGCGTTGTTCTGGGGGGGGGATCCTATGGCTACACCTTC. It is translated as CSVVLGGGSYGYTF.

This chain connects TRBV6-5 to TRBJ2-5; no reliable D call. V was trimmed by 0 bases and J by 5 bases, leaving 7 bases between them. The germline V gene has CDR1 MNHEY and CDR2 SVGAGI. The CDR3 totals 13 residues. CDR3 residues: CASSYSKRETQYF. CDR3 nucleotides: TGTGCCAGCAGTTACTCTAAACGGGAGACCCAGTACTTC.

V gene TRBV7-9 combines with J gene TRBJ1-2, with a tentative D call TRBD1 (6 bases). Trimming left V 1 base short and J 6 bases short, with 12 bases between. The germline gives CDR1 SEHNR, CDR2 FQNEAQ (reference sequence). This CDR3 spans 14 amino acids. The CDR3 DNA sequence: TGTGCCAGCAGCTTAGGCAGGGGCCGGGATGGCTACACCTTC. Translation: CASSLGRGRDGYTF.

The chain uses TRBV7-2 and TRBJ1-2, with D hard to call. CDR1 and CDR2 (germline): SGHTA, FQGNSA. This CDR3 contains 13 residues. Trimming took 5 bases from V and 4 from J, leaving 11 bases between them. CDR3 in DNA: TGTGCCAGCAGCCGTACTTCTCTCTATGGCTACACCTTC. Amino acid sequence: CASSRTSLYGYTF.

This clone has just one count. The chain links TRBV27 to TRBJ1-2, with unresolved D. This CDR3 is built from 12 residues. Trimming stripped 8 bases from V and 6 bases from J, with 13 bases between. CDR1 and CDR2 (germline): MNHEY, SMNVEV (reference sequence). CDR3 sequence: CASWRARDGYTF. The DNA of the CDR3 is TGTGCCAGCTGGCGGGCGAGGGATGGCTACACCTTC.

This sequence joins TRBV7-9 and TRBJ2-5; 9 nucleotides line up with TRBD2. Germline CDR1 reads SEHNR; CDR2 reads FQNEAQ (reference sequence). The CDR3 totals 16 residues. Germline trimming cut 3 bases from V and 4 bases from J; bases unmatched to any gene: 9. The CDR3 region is CASSLAAGGLLETQYF. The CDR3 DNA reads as TGTGCCAGCAGCTTGGCGGCGGGAGGGCTCCTAGAGACCCAGTACTTC.

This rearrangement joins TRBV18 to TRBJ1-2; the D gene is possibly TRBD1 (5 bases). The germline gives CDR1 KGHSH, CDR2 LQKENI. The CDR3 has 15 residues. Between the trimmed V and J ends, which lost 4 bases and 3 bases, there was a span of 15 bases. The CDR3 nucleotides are TGTGCCAGCTCACAGGGTGGGGCCCCCGACTATGGCTACACCTTC. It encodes CASSQGGAPDYGYTF.

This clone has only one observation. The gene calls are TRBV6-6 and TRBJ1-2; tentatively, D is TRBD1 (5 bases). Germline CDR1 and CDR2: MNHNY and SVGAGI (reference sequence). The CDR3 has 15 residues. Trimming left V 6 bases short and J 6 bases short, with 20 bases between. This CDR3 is CASSGPSKGADGYTF. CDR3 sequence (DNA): TGTGCCAGCAGCGGCCCTTCAAAAGGGGCAGATGGCTACACCTTC.

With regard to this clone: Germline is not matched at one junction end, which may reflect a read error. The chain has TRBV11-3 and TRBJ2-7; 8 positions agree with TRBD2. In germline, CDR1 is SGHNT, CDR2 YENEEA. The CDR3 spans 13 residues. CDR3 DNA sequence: TGTGCCAGCAGCTATCTTTGTTCCGGGACTAGACACTTC. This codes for CASSYLCSGTRHF.

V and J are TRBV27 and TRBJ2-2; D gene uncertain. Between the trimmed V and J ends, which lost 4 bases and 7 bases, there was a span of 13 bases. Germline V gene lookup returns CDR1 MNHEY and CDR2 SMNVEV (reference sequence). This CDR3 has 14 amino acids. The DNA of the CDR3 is TGTGCCAGCAGTTCTATTACTGAGTTCGGGGAGCTGTTTTTT. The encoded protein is CASSSITEFGELFF.

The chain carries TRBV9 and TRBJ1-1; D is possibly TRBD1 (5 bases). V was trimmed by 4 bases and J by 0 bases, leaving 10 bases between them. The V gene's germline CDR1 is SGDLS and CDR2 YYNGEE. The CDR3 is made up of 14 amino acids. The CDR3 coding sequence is TGTGCCAGCAGCATCGGAGGGGTGAACACTGAAGCTTTCTTT. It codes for CASSIGGVNTEAFF.

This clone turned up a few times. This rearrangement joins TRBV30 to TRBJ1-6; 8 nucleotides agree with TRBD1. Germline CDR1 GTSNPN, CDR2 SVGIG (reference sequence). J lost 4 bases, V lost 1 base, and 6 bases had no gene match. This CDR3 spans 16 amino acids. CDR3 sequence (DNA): TGTGCCTGGAGTGACAGGGGGGGAATATATAATTCACCCCTCCACTTT. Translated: CAWSDRGGIYNSPLHF.

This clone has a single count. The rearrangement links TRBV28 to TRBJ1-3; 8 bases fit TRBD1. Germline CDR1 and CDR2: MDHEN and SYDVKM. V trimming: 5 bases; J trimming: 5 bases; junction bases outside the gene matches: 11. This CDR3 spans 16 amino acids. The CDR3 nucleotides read TGTGCCAGCAGTCCTAGCCCTGGACAGGGACGAAACACCATATATTTT. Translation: CASSPSPGQGRNTIYF.

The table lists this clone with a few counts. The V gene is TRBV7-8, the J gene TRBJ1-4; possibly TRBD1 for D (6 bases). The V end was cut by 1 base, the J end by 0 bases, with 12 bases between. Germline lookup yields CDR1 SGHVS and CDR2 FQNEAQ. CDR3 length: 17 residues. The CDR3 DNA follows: TGTGCCAGCAGCTTAGATCTAGGACAGTCAACTAATGAAAAACTGTTTTTT. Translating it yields CASSLDLGQSTNEKLFF.

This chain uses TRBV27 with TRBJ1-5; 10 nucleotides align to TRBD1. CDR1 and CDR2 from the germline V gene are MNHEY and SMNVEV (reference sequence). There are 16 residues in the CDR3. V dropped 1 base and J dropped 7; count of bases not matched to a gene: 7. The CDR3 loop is CASSLLGQGFPQPQHF. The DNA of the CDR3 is TGTGCCAGCAGTTTATTGGGACAGGGGTTTCCCCAGCCCCAGCATTTT.

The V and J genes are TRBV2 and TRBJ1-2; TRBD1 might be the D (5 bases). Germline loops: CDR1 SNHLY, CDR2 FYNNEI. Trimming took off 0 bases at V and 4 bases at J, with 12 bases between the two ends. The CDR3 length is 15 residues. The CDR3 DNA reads TGTGCCAGCAGTGAAGCTTCGACAGTCGTCTATGGCTACACCTTC. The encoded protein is CASSEASTVVYGYTF.

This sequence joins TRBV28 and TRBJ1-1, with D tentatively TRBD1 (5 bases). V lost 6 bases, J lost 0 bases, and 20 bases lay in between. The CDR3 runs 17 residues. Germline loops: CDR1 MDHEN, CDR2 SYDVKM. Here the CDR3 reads CASSQGPDSLMNTEAFF. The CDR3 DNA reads TGTGCCAGCAGCCAGGGTCCCGACAGCCTAATGAACACTGAAGCTTTCTTT.

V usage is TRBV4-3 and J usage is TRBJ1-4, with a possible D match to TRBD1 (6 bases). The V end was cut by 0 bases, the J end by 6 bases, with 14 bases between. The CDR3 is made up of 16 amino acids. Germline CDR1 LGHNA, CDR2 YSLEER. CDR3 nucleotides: TGCGCCAGCAGCCAAGATCTAAGAGGGGGTGATGAAAAACTGTTTTTT. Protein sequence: CASSQDLRGGDEKLFF.

The CDR3 coding sequence is TGTGCCAGCAGCCAAGACAGGGGGCTATCCACCATATATTTT. Its translation is CASSQDRGLSTIYF. The V and J genes are TRBV3-1 (or the pseudogene TRBV3-2) and TRBJ1-3; 8 bases are a match to TRBD1. Germline assignment: CDR1 LGHDT and CDR2 YNNKEL (reference sequence). This CDR3 is built from 14 residues. The junction had 4 bases not matched to a gene; V was cut back by 0 bases and J by 9 bases.

The CDR3 spells CASSQGETGGHTF. The CDR3, as DNA: TGTGCCAGCAGCCAAGGAGAAACCGGGGGACACACCTTC. This chain joins TRBV3-1 (or the pseudogene TRBV3-2) and TRBJ1-2; D might be TRBD1 (5 bases). The germline gives CDR1 LGHDT, CDR2 YNNKEL (reference sequence). V was trimmed by 1 base and J by 12 bases, leaving 15 bases between them. CDR3 length: 13 residues.

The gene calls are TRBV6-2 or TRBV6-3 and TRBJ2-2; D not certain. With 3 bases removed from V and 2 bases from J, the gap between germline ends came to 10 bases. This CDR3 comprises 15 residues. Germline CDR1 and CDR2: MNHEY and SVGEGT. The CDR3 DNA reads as TGTGCCAGCAGTTATCAGTGGCAAAACACCGGGGAGCTGTTTTTT. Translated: CASSYQWQNTGELFF.

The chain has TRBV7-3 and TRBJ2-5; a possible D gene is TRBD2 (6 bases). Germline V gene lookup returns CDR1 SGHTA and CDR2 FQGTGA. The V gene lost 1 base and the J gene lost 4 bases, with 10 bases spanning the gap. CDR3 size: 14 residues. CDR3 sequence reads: CASSLNGGGETQYF. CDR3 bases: TGTGCCAGCAGCTTAAATGGGGGAGGAGAGACCCAGTACTTC. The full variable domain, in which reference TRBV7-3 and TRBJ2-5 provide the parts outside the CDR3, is GAGVSQTPSNKVTEKGKYVELRCDPISGHTALYWYRQSLGQGPEFLIYFQGTGAADDSGLPNDRFFAVRPEGSVSTLKIQRTERGDSAVYLCASSLNGGGETQYFGPGTRLLVL.

DNA of the CDR3: TGTGCCATCACCGCAGGGGCAGGGGAGACCCAGTACTTC. It yields the protein CAITAGAGETQYF. The V and J genes are TRBV10-3 and TRBJ2-5; D possibly corresponds to TRBD1 (6 bases). V lost 7 bases and J 5 bases, leaving 14 bases between the germline ends. CDR1 is ENHRY and CDR2 is SYGVKD in the germline V gene. CDR3 length equals 13 residues.

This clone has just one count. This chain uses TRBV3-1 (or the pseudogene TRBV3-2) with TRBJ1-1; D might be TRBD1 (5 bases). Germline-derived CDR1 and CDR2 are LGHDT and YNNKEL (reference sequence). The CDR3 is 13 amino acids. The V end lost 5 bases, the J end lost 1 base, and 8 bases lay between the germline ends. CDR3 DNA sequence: TGTGCCAGCAGCGGCCAGGGGAACACTGAAGCTTTCTTT. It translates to CASSGQGNTEAFF.

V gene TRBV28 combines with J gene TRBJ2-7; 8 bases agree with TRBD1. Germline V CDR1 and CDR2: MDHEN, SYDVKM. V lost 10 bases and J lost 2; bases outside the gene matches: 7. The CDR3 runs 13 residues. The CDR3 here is CAISGQVTYEQYF. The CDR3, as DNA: TGTGCCATTTCGGGACAGGTCACCTACGAGCAGTACTTC.

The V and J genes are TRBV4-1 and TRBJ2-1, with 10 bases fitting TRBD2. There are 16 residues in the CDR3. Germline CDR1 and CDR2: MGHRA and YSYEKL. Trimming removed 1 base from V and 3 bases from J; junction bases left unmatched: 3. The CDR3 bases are TGCGCCAGCAGCCAAGGGACTAGCGGATTCTACAATGAGCAGTTCTTC. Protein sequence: CASSQGTSGFYNEQFF.

For the CDR3, the DNA is TGTGCCAGCAGCTTAGTTCGGACAACGACTGAAGCTTTCTTT. It encodes CASSLVRTTTEAFF. This chain uses TRBV7-2 with TRBJ1-1; the D gene is possibly TRBD1 (5 bases). Trimming took off 1 base at V and 5 bases at J, with 11 bases between the two ends. The CDR3 covers 14 residues. Germline values: CDR1 SGHTA, CDR2 FQGNSA.

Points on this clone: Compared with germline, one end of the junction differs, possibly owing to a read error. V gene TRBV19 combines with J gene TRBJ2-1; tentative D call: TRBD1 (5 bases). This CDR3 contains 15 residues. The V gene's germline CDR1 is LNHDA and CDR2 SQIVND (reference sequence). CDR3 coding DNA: TGTGCCAGTAGTATAAGTCAGGGATCCTTCAATGAGCAGTTCTTC. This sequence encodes CASSISQGSFNEQFF.

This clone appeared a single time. The CDR3 region is CASSGVDRGRRVLQETQYF. CDR3 DNA sequence: TGTGCCAGCAGCGGAGTCGACAGGGGACGAAGGGTCCTTCAAGAGACCCAGTACTTC. The rearrangement joins TRBV5-4 to TRBJ2-5; 8 bases line up with TRBD1. V shed 4 bases and J 2 bases; nucleotides not matched to a gene: 19. Germline-derived CDR1 and CDR2 are SGHNT and YYREEE (reference sequence). This CDR3 comprises 19 residues.

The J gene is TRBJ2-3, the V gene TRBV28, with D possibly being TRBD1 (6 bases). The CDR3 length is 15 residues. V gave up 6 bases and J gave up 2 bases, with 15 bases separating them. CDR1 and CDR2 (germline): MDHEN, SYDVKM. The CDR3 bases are TGTGCCAGCAGCTACAGGGACGGGGACACAGATACGCAGTATTTT. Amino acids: CASSYRDGDTDTQYF. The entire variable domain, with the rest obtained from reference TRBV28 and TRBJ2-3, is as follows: DVKVTQSSRYLVKRTGEKVFLECVQDMDHENMFWYRQDPGLGLRLIYFSYDVKMKEKGDIPEGYSVSREKKERFSLILESASTNQTSMYLCASSYRDGDTDTQYFGPGTRLTVL.